This T cell receptor (beta chain) was sequenced during a study of T cell responses to AZD1222 COVID-19 vaccine. Broader study findings: Repertoire collection took place solely once the T cell response had peaked. Donor demographics were predominantly white British with a female majority; clonal diversity may be underestimated.

Germline assignment: CDR1 ENHRY and CDR2 SYGVKD. The germline V and J ends were trimmed by 0 bases and 6 bases, with 11 bases remaining between them. The CDR3 sequence is 14 residues long. Data came from immunoSEQ multiplex PCR; TCRdb stores just in-frame clones and leaves some out. The sample consists of about 60,000 clones, 80% to 90% of them appearing once. To note about this clone: No antigen is known for it.

The rearrangement links TRBV10-3 to TRBJ1-2; D call uncertain. This TCR came from an adult who received the AZD1222 COVID-19 vaccine. The material sequenced was peripheral blood, taken 28 days after the second AZD1222 dose. The CDR3 region is CAISESWAGDGYTF. The CDR3 DNA is TGTGCCATCAGTGAGTCTTGGGCTGGGGATGGCTACACCTTC.